The 27 T cell receptor beta chains below all came from one sample that was sequenced in a study of blood T cell repertoires in COVID-19. The data were produced by immunoSEQ multiplex PCR, yet TCRdb's version contains in-frame clones alone and is incomplete. This table has about half a million clones, approximately 85% appearing once. The sequencing input was peripheral blood. The receptors stem from a human donor in a cohort sampled during active COVID-19.

The chain's CDR3 is CASSPQTSKEQYF. The CDR3 DNA reads TGTGCCAGCAGTCCCCAGACTAGTAAGGAGCAGTACTTC. The J gene is TRBJ2-7, the V gene TRBV28; a weak D match, TRBD2 (6 bases). The ends were cut back, 5 bases at V and 7 bases at J, with 15 bases in the middle. Germline lookup yields CDR1 MDHEN and CDR2 SYDVKM. CDR3 size: 13 residues.

The sample holds a few counts of this clone. The V call is TRBV2, the J call TRBJ1-5, with TRBD1 matching over 10 bases. V was clipped by 2 bases and J by 7 bases; unmatched bases: 5. The length of the CDR3 is 15 residues. The germline gives CDR1 SNHLY, CDR2 FYNNEI. The CDR3 DNA is TGTGCCAGCAGTGAAACGGACAGGGGGAAACAGCCCCAGCATTTT. As protein: CASSETDRGKQPQHF.

The chain has TRBV7-8 and TRBJ2-7; 9 positions match TRBD2. The V and J ends lost 5 bases and 2 bases, in that order; junction bases with no gene match: 4. The CDR3 is 14 residues long. CDR1 and CDR2 (germline): SGHVS, FQNEAQ. CDR3 nucleotide sequence: TGTGCCAGCAGCCAGGGACTAGCTACCTACGAGCAGTACTTC. It is translated as CASSQGLATYEQYF.

The chain employs TRBV14 and TRBJ1-1, with D perhaps TRBD1 (6 bases). The V end was cut by 2 bases, the J end by 1 base, with 20 bases between. Germline CDR1 and CDR2: SGHDN and FVKESK. The length of the CDR3 is 18 residues. The CDR3 DNA sequence: TGTGCCAGCAGCCAACTTTCAAAGGGGGTCGGAGGGAACACTGAAGCTTTCTTT. Translated: CASSQLSKGVGGNTEAFF.

The gene calls are TRBV29-1 and TRBJ2-3; no clear D. V lost 5 bases and J 4 bases, leaving 13 bases between the germline ends. CDR1 SQVTM and CDR2 ANQGSEA come from the germline V gene. This CDR3 contains 13 residues. The CDR3, as DNA: TGCAGCGTTTCGATAACTCCCTCAGATACGCAGTATTTT. Translating it yields CSVSITPSDTQYF.

The rearrangement joins TRBV19 to TRBJ2-3; a weak D match, TRBD1 (5 bases). The CDR3 covers 16 residues. Germline CDR1 reads LNHDA; CDR2 reads SQIVND (reference sequence). The V gene lost 3 bases and the J gene lost 2 bases, with 15 bases spanning the gap. The CDR3 is CASSILRQTSTDTQYF. Here the CDR3 DNA reads TGTGCCAGTAGTATTCTCCGACAGACGTCCACAGATACGCAGTATTTT.

This rearrangement joins TRBV6-5 to TRBJ1-3, with 10 nucleotides matching TRBD1. CDR3 size: 14 residues. The germline V gene encodes CDR1 MNHEY and CDR2 SVGAGI. V trimming: 5 bases; J trimming: 9 bases; junction bases outside the gene matches: 7. The CDR3 coding sequence is TGTGCCAGCAGTCCCGGGACAGGGGCTATCACCATATATTTT. Translated: CASSPGTGAITIYF.

The chain uses TRBV5-8 and TRBJ1-5; D is undetermined. The V and J ends lost 4 bases and 1 base respectively, with 9 bases between them. CDR1 is SGHTS, CDR2 YDEGEE, per germline. The CDR3 is made up of 14 amino acids. CDR3 sequence: CASSPGLSNQPQHF. CDR3 nucleotides: TGTGCCAGCAGCCCCGGACTCAGCAATCAGCCCCAGCATTTT.

This chain uses TRBV19 with TRBJ1-2, with 8 nucleotides matching TRBD1. J was trimmed by 6 bases and V by 5 bases; bases with no gene match: 5. Germline lookup yields CDR1 LNHDA and CDR2 SQIVND (reference sequence). CDR3 length: 13 amino acids. CDR3: CASSFQGANGYTF. As DNA, the CDR3 is TGTGCCAGTAGTTTCCAGGGGGCGAATGGCTACACCTTC.

V is TRBV28 and J is TRBJ2-3, with 11 bases identical to TRBD2. Germline CDR1 is MDHEN and CDR2 is SYDVKM. Germline trimming cut 5 bases from V and 4 bases from J; bases unmatched to any gene: 8. The CDR3 has 16 amino acids. CDR3 DNA sequence: TGTGCCAGCAGTCCAACTAGCGGGAGATTCTCAGATACGCAGTATTTT. Its translation: CASSPTSGRFSDTQYF.

This rearrangement joins TRBV9 to TRBJ2-2; 10 bases are a match to TRBD2. The CDR3 sequence is 18 residues long. Germline V gives CDR1 SGDLS, CDR2 YYNGEE. The ends lost 0 bases at V and 7 bases at J; junction bases unmatched: 12. CDR3 amino acids: CASSVGGWASGGSGELFF. CDR3 in DNA: TGTGCCAGCAGCGTAGGCGGTTGGGCTAGCGGGGGCAGCGGGGAGCTGTTTTTT.

V gene TRBV19 combines with J gene TRBJ2-4, with D perhaps matching TRBD2 (6 bases). This CDR3 is 15 amino acids long. Looked up from germline, CDR1 is LNHDA and CDR2 is SQIVND (reference sequence). The V end lost 1 base, the J end lost 8 bases, and 15 bases lay between the germline ends. CDR3 protein: CASSIGTGTLDIQYF. In nucleotides, the CDR3 is TGTGCCAGTAGTATAGGGACGGGGACTTTAGACATTCAGTACTTC.

CDR3 residues: CASSLTTGYTVNEQYF. The CDR3 region has the DNA TGCGCCAGCAGCTTGACGACAGGGTATACTGTCAACGAGCAGTACTTC. The rearrangement uses TRBV5-1 and TRBJ2-7, with TRBD1 matching over 7 bases. Losses at the gene ends were 1 base for V and 5 bases for J; bases not matched to a gene: 12. The CDR3 totals 16 residues. In germline, CDR1 is SGHRS, CDR2 YFSETQ.

This clone was observed a few times. The DNA of the CDR3 is TGTGCCAGCAGCACTGGACTAGCCAAAAACACAGATACGCAGTATTTT. It specifies CASSTGLAKNTDTQYF. This chain joins TRBV7-9 and TRBJ2-3; 8 positions match TRBD2. The CDR3 extends over 16 amino acids. CDR1 is SEHNR and CDR2 is FQNEAQ in the germline V gene (reference sequence). Losses at the gene ends were 5 bases for V and 2 bases for J; bases not matched to a gene: 9.

The chain links TRBV29-1 to TRBJ2-7; 7 bases map to TRBD2. The CDR3 extends over 11 amino acids. V lost 6 bases to trimming and J lost 6 bases; unmatched junction nucleotides: 5. CDR1 and CDR2 (germline): SQVTM, ANQGSEA. The CDR3 here is CSVGREREQYF. The CDR3 DNA sequence: TGCAGCGTCGGGCGGGAGCGCGAGCAGTACTTC.

The chain carries TRBV27 and TRBJ1-1; tentative D call: TRBD1 (5 bases). V lost 3 bases and J lost 0, with 17 bases in between. The CDR3 has 17 amino acids. The V gene's germline CDR1 is MNHEY and CDR2 SMNVEV (reference sequence). CDR3 DNA sequence: TGTGCCAGCAGTTTTCTGTACGAGACAGCCATGAACACTGAAGCTTTCTTT. It translates to CASSFLYETAMNTEAFF.

V usage is TRBV9 and J usage is TRBJ2-3; 7 bases line up with TRBD1. V shed 3 bases, J shed 2 bases, and the junction held 3 bases outside the gene matches. CDR1 is SGDLS, CDR2 YYNGEE, per germline. The CDR3 runs to 14 residues. DNA of the CDR3: TGTGCCAGCAGCGCACAGGGGTTCACAGATACGCAGTATTTT. This sequence encodes CASSAQGFTDTQYF.

CDR3: CASSVYRVNQPQHF. The CDR3 coding sequence is TGTGCCAGTAGTGTTTACAGGGTAAATCAGCCCCAGCATTTT. The chain uses TRBV19 and TRBJ1-5; the D gene is possibly TRBD1 (6 bases). The V end lost 5 bases, the J end lost 4 bases, and 12 bases lay between the germline ends. The CDR3 sequence is 14 residues long. In germline, CDR1 is LNHDA, CDR2 SQIVND (reference sequence).

V is TRBV7-8 and J is TRBJ2-3, with TRBD2 as a possible D gene (7 bases). Germline CDR1 SGHVS, CDR2 FQNEAQ. The CDR3 is 17 residues long. V lost 0 bases to trimming and J lost 0 bases, with 13 bases between them. The CDR3 loop is CASSLASAGASTDTQYF. The CDR3 DNA sequence: TGTGCCAGCAGCTTAGCGTCTGCGGGGGCTAGCACAGATACGCAGTATTTT. Looking up the rest from reference TRBV7-8 and TRBJ2-3 gives the full variable domain: GAGVSQSPRYKVAKRGQDVALRCDPISGHVSLFWYQQALGQGPEFLTYFQNEAQLDKSGLPSDRFFAERPEGSVSTLKIQRTQQEDSAVYLCASSLASAGASTDTQYFGPGTRLTVL.

The chain carries TRBV4-2 and TRBJ2-1; D unclear. Germline V CDR1 and CDR2: LGHNA, YNFKEQ. Trimming shortened V by 5 bases and J by 3 bases, and 5 bases separated the two germline ends. This CDR3 contains 12 residues. The CDR3 protein is CASSSGYNEQFF. CDR3 DNA sequence: TGTGCCAGCAGCTCGGGCTACAATGAGCAGTTCTTC.

The chain links TRBV11-1 to TRBJ2-5, with 9 positions matching TRBD1. J gave up 1 base and V 6 bases, and 6 bases lay outside the gene matches. Germline CDR1 and CDR2: SGHAT and FQDESV (reference sequence). The CDR3 is 15 residues long. The CDR3 nucleotides read TGTGCCAGCAGTACACAGGGGGCCCTCCAAGAGACCCAGTACTTC. Translation gives CASSTQGALQETQYF.

The genes are TRBV9 and TRBJ2-1; a possible D gene is TRBD2 (5 bases). The CDR3 is 13 amino acids. Trimming removed 4 bases at V and 8 bases at J, with 13 bases between. Germline CDR1 reads SGDLS; CDR2 reads YYNGEE. The CDR3 loop is CASSPGGADEQFF. CDR3 nucleotide sequence: TGTGCCAGCAGCCCAGGAGGCGCGGATGAGCAGTTCTTC.

The V gene is TRBV24-1, the J gene TRBJ1-2; tentative D call: TRBD1 (5 bases). V lost 1 base to trimming and J lost 5 bases, with 7 bases between them. Germline lookup yields CDR1 KGHDR and CDR2 SFDVKD. The CDR3 is made up of 13 amino acids. CDR3 nucleotides: TGTGCCACCAGTGATTTTCAGGGTTATGGCTACACCTTC. This encodes CATSDFQGYGYTF.

The rearrangement uses TRBV25-1 and TRBJ2-5, with 9 bases matching TRBD1. V shed 4 bases and J 4 bases; nucleotides not matched to a gene: 10. The CDR3 spans 16 residues. Germline V gene data show CDR1 as MGHDK and CDR2 as SYGVNS. DNA of the CDR3: TGTGCCAGCAGTGCATACGACAGGGGGGACGGAGAGACCCAGTACTTC. This translates into CASSAYDRGDGETQYF.

The rearrangement uses TRBV11-3 and TRBJ2-1; 13 nucleotides align to TRBD2. The trim removed 4 bases at V and 7 bases at J, leaving 7 bases unmatched. The CDR3 contains 16 residues. The germline V gene encodes CDR1 SGHNT and CDR2 YENEEA. The CDR3 here is CASSSSQTSGRNEQFF. DNA of the CDR3: TGTGCCAGCAGCTCCTCCCAGACTAGCGGGAGGAATGAGCAGTTCTTC.

The chain combines TRBV19 with TRBJ2-1, with 7 bases matching TRBD2. The germline gives CDR1 LNHDA, CDR2 SQIVND (reference sequence). The V gene end was trimmed by 9 bases and the J gene end by 0 bases; junction bases not matched to a gene: 5. The CDR3 contains 14 residues. CDR3 in amino acids: CASRGGSSYNEQFF. In DNA, the CDR3 is TGTGCCAGCCGCGGCGGGAGCTCCTACAATGAGCAGTTCTTC.

The rearrangement uses TRBV27 and TRBJ2-5; TRBD2 agrees at 8 bases. This CDR3 spans 16 amino acids. Germline CDR1 MNHEY, CDR2 SMNVEV (reference sequence). V lost 6 bases to trimming and J lost 3 bases; unmatched junction nucleotides: 12. The DNA for the CDR3 is TGTGCCAGCAGCCCGACACTGACTAGCGCTAAAGAGACCCAGTACTTC. This sequence encodes CASSPTLTSAKETQYF.